The 11 T cell receptor beta chains given below trace back to one sample, sequenced in a study of blood T cell repertoires in COVID-19. The protocol was immunoSEQ multiplex PCR, while the TCRdb copy is restricted to in-frame clones and leaves out a portion. Of some 240,000 clones listed, 80% to 90% are singletons. The sequencing input was peripheral blood. The receptors stem from a woman aged 65 to 85 with COVID-19, enrolled during active disease.

The chain combines TRBV9 with TRBJ1-2; TRBD1 matches at 9 bases. Germline CDR1 and CDR2: SGDLS and YYNGEE. With 4 bases clipped from V and 8 bases from J, the junction kept 9 bases outside the gene matches. CDR3 length: 14 residues. CDR3 sequence reads: CASSSLGQGGGYTF. Here the CDR3 DNA reads TGTGCCAGCAGCAGTTTGGGACAGGGAGGCGGCTACACCTTC.

The rearrangement links TRBV10-3 to TRBJ1-5; 10 bases are a match to TRBD1. Losses at the gene ends were 6 bases for V and 2 bases for J; bases not matched to a gene: 4. The CDR3 loop spans 15 amino acids. CDR1 is ENHRY and CDR2 is SYGVKD in the germline V gene. The CDR3 spells CAISDRGLGNQPQHF. DNA for the CDR3: TGTGCCATCAGCGACAGGGGGCTCGGCAATCAGCCCCAGCATTTT.

The chain couples TRBV19 to TRBJ2-1; 9 nucleotides agree with TRBD2. Germline CDR1 and CDR2: LNHDA and SQIVND (reference sequence). Losses at the gene ends were 10 bases for V and 14 bases for J; bases not matched to a gene: 12. The CDR3 sequence is 12 residues long. In DNA, the CDR3 is TGTGCCACCTCGGGGCTAGCGGGAAGGAAGTTCTTC. This gives the protein CATSGLAGRKFF.

The J gene is TRBJ1-2, the V gene TRBV9; D is undetermined. Germline V gives CDR1 SGDLS, CDR2 YYNGEE. V was trimmed by 3 bases and J by 4 bases, leaving 13 bases between them. This CDR3 has 14 residues. Written as DNA, the CDR3 is TGTGCCAGCAGCGAGGCCCCGGGGTTCTATGGCTACACCTTC. It translates to CASSEAPGFYGYTF.

The chain links TRBV28 to TRBJ2-5, with a weak D call TRBD2 (6 bases). Trimming took off 1 base at V and 3 bases at J, with 6 bases between the two ends. CDR1 is MDHEN and CDR2 is SYDVKM in the germline V gene. This CDR3 is built from 13 residues. In DNA form, the CDR3 reads TGTGCCAGCAGTTTATTAGCGGAAGAGACCCAGTACTTC. It codes for CASSLLAEETQYF.

The chain uses TRBV19 and TRBJ1-2; D unclear. The CDR3 consists of 15 residues. V shed 6 bases and J shed 0 bases, with 14 bases lying between them. Germline V gene data show CDR1 as LNHDA and CDR2 as SQIVND (reference sequence). The CDR3 here is CASREGLSPNYGYTF. Written as DNA, the CDR3 is TGTGCCAGTAGAGAGGGCCTTTCTCCTAACTATGGCTACACCTTC. The full variable domain, rest sourced from reference TRBV19 and TRBJ1-2, is DGGITQSPKYLFRKEGQNVTLSCEQNLNHDAMYWYRQDPGQGLRLIYYSQIVNDFQKGDIAEGYSVSREKKESFPLTVTSAQKNPTAFYLCASREGLSPNYGYTFGSGTRLTVV.

The chain has TRBV10-1 and TRBJ2-7, with 8 bases matching TRBD2. Germline V gives CDR1 WNHNN, CDR2 SYGVQD (reference sequence). The CDR3 runs 15 residues. The V segment lost 2 bases and the J segment 4 bases; nucleotides outside the gene matches: 7. CDR3 nucleotides: TGCGCCAGCAGTGAGAAAGCGGGAGTGATGTACGAGCAGTACTTC. Protein product: CASSEKAGVMYEQYF.

V usage is TRBV7-8 and J usage is TRBJ2-7, with 7 bases identical to TRBD1. V lost 4 bases, J lost 4 bases, and 13 bases stayed unmatched. The CDR3 has 16 amino acids. Germline loops: CDR1 SGHVS, CDR2 FQNEAQ. The CDR3 DNA is TGTGCCAGCAGCTCTTCTACAGGGGTTTCGTCGTACGAGCAGTACTTC. This codes for CASSSSTGVSSYEQYF.

The chain recombines TRBV5-1 with TRBJ1-1, with D unresolved. The germline V and J ends were trimmed by 0 bases and 7 bases, with 16 bases remaining between them. This CDR3 has 15 amino acids. Germline V gene sequence: CDR1 SGHRS, CDR2 YFSETQ. The CDR3 loop reads CASSLDLSPEDEAFF. CDR3 coding DNA: TGCGCCAGCAGCTTGGATCTATCCCCGGAGGATGAAGCTTTCTTT.

This chain joins TRBV30 and TRBJ2-7; 7 positions agree with TRBD2. J lost 6 bases, V lost 2 bases, and 7 bases had no gene match. This CDR3 comprises 13 residues. Germline assignment: CDR1 GTSNPN and CDR2 SVGIG (reference sequence). CDR3 region: CAWSRGGSGEQYF. DNA for the CDR3: TGTGCCTGGAGTCGGGGAGGGTCCGGCGAGCAGTACTTC.

V and J are TRBV4-3 and TRBJ2-1; 7 positions agree with TRBD1. V shed 0 bases and J 7 bases; nucleotides not matched to a gene: 3. CDR3 length equals 14 residues. The germline V gene has CDR1 LGHNA and CDR2 YSLEER. In nucleotides, the CDR3 is TGCGCCAGCAGCCAAGATAGGGGGCTGAATGAGCAGTTCTTC. Its protein product is CASSQDRGLNEQFF.